These T cell receptor beta chains were read from a single sample in a study of T-cell reconstitution after alpha-beta-depleted transplantation in children. TCRdb reprocessed the PCR reads with MiXCR, giving one entry per CDR3 protein. This table holds hundreds of thousands of distinct CDR3 sequences, around 15% found once. The sequences come from PBMCs, mostly from graft donor cells, collected 360 days after TCRalphabeta/CD19-depleted stem cell transplant. These receptors were taken from a male patient aged 2 to 9 who had a stem cell transplant for acute lymphoblastic leukemia, so the T cells may come from the graft donor. Each CDR3 is given without its conserved first and last residue. Fields, in order: J gene, V gene, CDR3 protein.

TRBJ2-7 | TRBV4-2 | ASSQAAAGLYEQY
TRBJ2-3 | TRBV12-3/TRBV12-4 | ASSLAATGAPTDTQY
TRBJ2-1 | TRBV7-3 | ASSLRGMSSYNEQF
TRBJ2-5 | TRBV24-1 | ATSDWWDGKETQY
TRBJ1-1 | TRBV6-5 | ASSYQGSNTEAF
TRBJ2-7 | TRBV5-4 | ASSFNTEQY
TRBJ1-3 | TRBV28 | ASKAGTSPGNTIY
TRBJ2-3 | TRBV20-1 | SARDSQGITDTQY
TRBJ2-6 | TRBV11-1 | ASSLWGEISSGANVLT
TRBJ1-4 | TRBV4-1 | ASSRRQGGEKLF
TRBJ2-7 | TRBV25-1 | ASSGGPLTGAYEQY
TRBJ1-6 | TRBV11-2 | ASRQLGGLNSPLH
TRBJ2-1 | TRBV29-1 | SVLGRHNEQF
TRBJ2-4 | TRBV4-2 | ASSQEHSVGLGGGLAKNIQY
TRBJ1-1 | TRBV6-2/TRBV6-3 | ASQDGQMNTEAF
TRBJ2-7 | TRBV27 | ASSLEGQGHYEQY
TRBJ2-3 | TRBV12-3/TRBV12-4 | ASSFSQSVLLALTGDTQY
TRBJ2-3 | TRBV10-3 | AIRGALGGTDTQY
TRBJ2-3 | TRBV20-1 | SAHRADNTDTQY
TRBJ1-2 | TRBV6-5 | ASSYTPQGAGYGYT
TRBJ2-2 | TRBV5-1 | ASSLGNGELF
TRBJ2-7 | TRBV20-1 | SARGRHEQY
TRBJ2-1 | TRBV3-1 | ASSQGGSLWNEQF
TRBJ1-1 | TRBV5-1 | ASSSRENTEAF
TRBJ2-4 | TRBV4-3 | ASSQPRDRGNIQY
TRBJ2-2 | TRBV7-6 | ASSLERGSNTGELF
TRBJ2-3 | TRBV5-1 | ASSPGQSTDTQY
TRBJ2-1 | TRBV24-1 | ATSDLNGRLAGARGYNEQF
TRBJ2-1 | TRBV5-1 | ASSFVAGDYNEQF
TRBJ1-1 | TRBV12-3/TRBV12-4 | ASSRTGLGTEAF
TRBJ1-2 | TRBV10-3 | AISRDSSEGYT
TRBJ2-2 | TRBV12-3/TRBV12-4 | ASSINQGAGELF
TRBJ2-7 | TRBV28 | ASTFGDSFSYEQY
TRBJ1-5 | TRBV29-1 | SVQTGLNQPQH
TRBJ2-3 | TRBV7-2 | ASSAPGRRDTQY
TRBJ1-1 | TRBV11-2 | ASSPVRGLTEAF
TRBJ2-1 | TRBV6-1 | ASSDPPTFREQF
TRBJ2-1 | TRBV20-1 | SARGGGRPYNEQF
TRBJ2-1 | TRBV9 | ASSGYIGTRRDEQF
TRBJ2-3 | TRBV7-3 | ASSLMGSGSTDTQY
TRBJ2-1 | TRBV28 | ASSFVGAIGDEQF
TRBJ2-5 | TRBV10-3 | AISEWPGLAGETQY
TRBJ2-1 | TRBV5-1 | ASSPGLAGAIRNGEQF
TRBJ2-1 | TRBV5-1 | ASSLKSLAGYNEQF
TRBJ2-7 | TRBV5-1 | ASSPGRDYEQY
TRBJ2-1 | TRBV7-2 | ASSLSGQGPYNEQF
TRBJ1-4 | TRBV7-9 | ASSFEGVFGEKLF
TRBJ2-7 | TRBV6-5 | ASSYGASGMGYEQY
TRBJ2-5 | TRBV9 | ASSPTGLANEGETQY
TRBJ2-7 | TRBV7-2 | ASSPTGAPYEQY
TRBJ1-1 | TRBV7-2 | ATRPGGALTNTEAF
TRBJ2-7 | TRBV6-5 | ASSSVIDRVAYEQY
TRBJ1-5 | TRBV28 | ASSLYRGNQPQH
TRBJ2-5 | TRBV18 | ASPPQGLAGVETQY
TRBJ2-3 | TRBV20-1 | SVWTGWTDTQY
TRBJ2-3 | TRBV7-7 | ASSFSGGGTDTQY
TRBJ2-1 | TRBV28 | ASSLEAGAYNEQF
TRBJ2-1 | TRBV30 | AWSVPGARGNEQF
TRBJ2-1 | TRBV7-9 | ASSSTGGSYNEQF
TRBJ2-7 | TRBV20-1 | SASETGKFYEQY